The clone carrying this TCR beta chain was detected a few times. Its specificity is not known. J lost 0 bases, V lost 4 bases, and 4 bases had no gene match. The germline V gene has CDR1 MGHRA and CDR2 YSYEKL. This CDR3 is built from 18 residues. The source of the sample is a study of blood T cells in healthy people across ages. Alongside a J-beta primer mix, a sample-barcoded 5' primer served in a second PCR lasting about 6 to 11 cycles. From the 5' RACE reads, TCRdb called clonotypes with MiXCR, one entry per CDR3 protein. The sample shows under 2 million distinct CDR3 sequences, roughly a third of them seen only once. The individuals who served as donors were healthy Caucasians living in Russia, aged about 6 to 100. The draw of peripheral blood yielded ten milliliters from each donor. Whole-study results and caveats: Those diversity estimates obtained from one million T cells were thought to be underestimates. It was the long-lived donors that had more naive CD4+ cells and higher diversity than aged donors.

This TCR was sampled from a woman in her 30s in good health. J is TRBJ2-4 and V is TRBV4-1, with 15 bases fitting TRBD2. Sequenced input: blood. CDR3 in amino acids: CASSLGLAGGVAKNIQYF. The CDR3 DNA follows: TGCGCCAGCAGCCTCGGACTAGCGGGGGGGGTAGCCAAAAACATTCAGTACTTC.